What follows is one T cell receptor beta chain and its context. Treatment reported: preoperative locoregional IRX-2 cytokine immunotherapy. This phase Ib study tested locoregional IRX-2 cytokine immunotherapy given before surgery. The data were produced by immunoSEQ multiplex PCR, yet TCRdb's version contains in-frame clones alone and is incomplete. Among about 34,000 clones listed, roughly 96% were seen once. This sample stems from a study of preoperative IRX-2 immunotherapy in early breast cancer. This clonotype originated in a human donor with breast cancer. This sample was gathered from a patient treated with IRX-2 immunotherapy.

In DNA, the CDR3 is TGCGCCAGCAGCCAAACATGGACATCCTCTAACTATGGCTACACCTTC. Residues: CASSQTWTSSNYGYTF. This chain connects TRBV4-3 to TRBJ1-2; a possible D gene is TRBD1 (5 bases). The CDR3 is made up of 16 amino acids. V dropped 2 bases and J dropped 0 bases, with 13 bases sitting between them. Germline V CDR1 and CDR2: LGHNA, YSLEER.